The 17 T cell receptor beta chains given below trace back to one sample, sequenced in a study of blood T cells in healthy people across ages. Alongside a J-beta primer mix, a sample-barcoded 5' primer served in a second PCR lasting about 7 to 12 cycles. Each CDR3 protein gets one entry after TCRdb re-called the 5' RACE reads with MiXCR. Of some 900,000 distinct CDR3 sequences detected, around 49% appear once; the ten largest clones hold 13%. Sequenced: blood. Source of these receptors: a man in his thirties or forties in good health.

CDR3 sequence: CASSLNVVSLGGYGYTF. Written as DNA, the CDR3 is TGTGCCAGCAGTCTAAACGTGGTGTCCTTGGGTGGCTATGGCTACACCTTC. V gene TRBV28 combines with J gene TRBJ1-2; D unresolved. CDR1 is MDHEN and CDR2 is SYDVKM in the germline V gene. The CDR3 spans 17 residues. V gave up 5 bases and J gave up 4 bases, with 23 bases separating them.

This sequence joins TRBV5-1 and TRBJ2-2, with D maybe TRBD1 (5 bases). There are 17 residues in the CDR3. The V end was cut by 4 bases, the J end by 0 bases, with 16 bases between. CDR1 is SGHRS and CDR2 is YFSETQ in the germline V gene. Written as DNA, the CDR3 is TGCGCCAGCAGCGTAACTAAAGGGGTTTCGAACACCGGGGAGCTGTTTTTT. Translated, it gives CASSVTKGVSNTGELFF.

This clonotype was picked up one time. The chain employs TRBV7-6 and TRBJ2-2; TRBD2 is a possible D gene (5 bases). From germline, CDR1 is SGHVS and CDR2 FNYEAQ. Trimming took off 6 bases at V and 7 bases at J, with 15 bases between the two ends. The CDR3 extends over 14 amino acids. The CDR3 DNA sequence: TGTGCCAGCAGGCGCGTCGTAGCGAGCGGGGAGCTGTTTTTT. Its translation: CASRRVVASGELFF.

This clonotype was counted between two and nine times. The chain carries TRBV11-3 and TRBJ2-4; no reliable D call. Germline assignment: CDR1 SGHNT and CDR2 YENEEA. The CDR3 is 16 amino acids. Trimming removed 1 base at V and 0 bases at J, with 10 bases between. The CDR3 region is CASSLVRAIAKNIQYF. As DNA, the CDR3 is TGTGCCAGCAGCTTAGTCAGAGCGATAGCCAAAAACATTCAGTACTTC. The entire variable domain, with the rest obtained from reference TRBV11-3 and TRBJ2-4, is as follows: EAGVVQSPRYKIIEKKQPVAFWCNPISGHNTLYWYLQNLGQGPELLIRYENEEAVDDSQLPKDRFSAERLKGVDSTLKIQPAELGDSAVYLCASSLVRAIAKNIQYFGAGTRLSVL.

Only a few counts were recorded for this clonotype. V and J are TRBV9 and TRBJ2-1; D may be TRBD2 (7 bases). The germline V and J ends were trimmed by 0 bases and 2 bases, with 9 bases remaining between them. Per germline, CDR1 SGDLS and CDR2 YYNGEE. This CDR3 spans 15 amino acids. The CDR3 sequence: CASSVEGGAYNEQFF. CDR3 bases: TGTGCCAGCAGCGTAGAGGGGGGGGCCTACAATGAGCAGTTCTTC.

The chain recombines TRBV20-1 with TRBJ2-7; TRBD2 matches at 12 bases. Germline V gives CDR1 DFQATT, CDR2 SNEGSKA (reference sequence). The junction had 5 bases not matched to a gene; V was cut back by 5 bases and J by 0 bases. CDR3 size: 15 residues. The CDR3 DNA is TGCAGTGCTTACCGGACTAGCGGGGTCTCCTACGAGCAGTACTTC. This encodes CSAYRTSGVSYEQYF.

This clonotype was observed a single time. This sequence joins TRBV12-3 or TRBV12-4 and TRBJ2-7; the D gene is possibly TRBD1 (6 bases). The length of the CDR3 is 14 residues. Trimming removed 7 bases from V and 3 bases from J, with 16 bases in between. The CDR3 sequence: CASNADSGHYEQYF. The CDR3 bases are TGTGCCAGCAATGCGGACAGTGGGCACTACGAGCAGTACTTC.

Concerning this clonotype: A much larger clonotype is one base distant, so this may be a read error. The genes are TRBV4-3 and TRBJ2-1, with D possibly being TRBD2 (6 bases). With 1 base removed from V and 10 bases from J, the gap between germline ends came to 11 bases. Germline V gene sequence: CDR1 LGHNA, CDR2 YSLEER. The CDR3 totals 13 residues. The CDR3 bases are TGCGCCAGCAGCCAAGGGACTATAAGGGAGCAGTTCTTC. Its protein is CASSQGTIREQFF.

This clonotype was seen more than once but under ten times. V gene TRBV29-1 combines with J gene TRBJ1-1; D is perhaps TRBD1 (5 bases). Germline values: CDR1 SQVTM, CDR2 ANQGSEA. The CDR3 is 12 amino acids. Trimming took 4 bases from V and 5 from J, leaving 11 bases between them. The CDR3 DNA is TGCAGCGTTGCGGGGGGAGGTACTGAAGCTTTCTTT. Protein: CSVAGGGTEAFF.

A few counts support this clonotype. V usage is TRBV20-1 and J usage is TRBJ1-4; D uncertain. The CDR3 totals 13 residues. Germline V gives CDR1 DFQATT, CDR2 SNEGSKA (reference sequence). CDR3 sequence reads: CRVDGATNEKLFF. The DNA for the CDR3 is TGCAGAGTGGACGGGGCAACTAATGAAAAACTGTTTTTT.

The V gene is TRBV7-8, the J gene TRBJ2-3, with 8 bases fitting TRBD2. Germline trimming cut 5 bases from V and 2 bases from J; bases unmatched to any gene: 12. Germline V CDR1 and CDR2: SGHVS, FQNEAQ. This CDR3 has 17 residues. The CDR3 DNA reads TGTGCCAGCAGCCCAACGGCGAACGGGGGGGCCACAGATACGCAGTATTTT. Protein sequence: CASSPTANGGATDTQYF.

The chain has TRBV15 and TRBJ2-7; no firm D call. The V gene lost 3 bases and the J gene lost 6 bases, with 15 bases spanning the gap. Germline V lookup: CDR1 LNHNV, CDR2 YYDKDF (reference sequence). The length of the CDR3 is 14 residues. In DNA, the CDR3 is TGTGCCACCAGCAGGGACGACGTGGGGTTCGAGCAGTACTTC. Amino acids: CATSRDDVGFEQYF.

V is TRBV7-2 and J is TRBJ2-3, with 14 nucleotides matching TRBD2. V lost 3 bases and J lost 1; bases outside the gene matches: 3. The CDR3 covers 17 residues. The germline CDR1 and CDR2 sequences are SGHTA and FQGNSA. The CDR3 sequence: CASSFGTSGGRTDTQYF. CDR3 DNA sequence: TGTGCCAGCAGCTTCGGGACTAGCGGGGGCCGCACAGATACGCAGTATTTT.

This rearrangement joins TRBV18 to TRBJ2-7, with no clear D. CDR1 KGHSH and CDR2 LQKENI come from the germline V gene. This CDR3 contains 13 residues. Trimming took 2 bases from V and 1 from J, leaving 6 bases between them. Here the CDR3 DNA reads TGTGCCAGCTCACCAGTGCAGTCCTACGAGCAGTACTTC. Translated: CASSPVQSYEQYF.

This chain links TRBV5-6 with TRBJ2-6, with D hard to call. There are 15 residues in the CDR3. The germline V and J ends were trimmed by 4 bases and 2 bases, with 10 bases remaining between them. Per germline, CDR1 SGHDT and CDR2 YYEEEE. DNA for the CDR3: TGTGCCAGCAGCCCGACCACCACTGGGGCCAACGTCCTGACTTTC. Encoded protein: CASSPTTTGANVLTF.

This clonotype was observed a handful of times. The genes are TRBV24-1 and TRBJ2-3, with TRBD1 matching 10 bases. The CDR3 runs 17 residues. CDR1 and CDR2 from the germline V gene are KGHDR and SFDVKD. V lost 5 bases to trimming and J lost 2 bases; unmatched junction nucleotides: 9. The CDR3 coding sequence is TGTGCCACCAGTGGTCTAGGACAGGGGGACCTCACAGATACGCAGTATTTT. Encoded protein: CATSGLGQGDLTDTQYF.

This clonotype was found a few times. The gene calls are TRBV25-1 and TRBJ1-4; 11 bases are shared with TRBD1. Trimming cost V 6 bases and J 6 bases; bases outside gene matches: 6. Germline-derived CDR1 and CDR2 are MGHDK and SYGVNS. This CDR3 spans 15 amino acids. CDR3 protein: CASSGTGGTHEKLFF. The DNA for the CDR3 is TGTGCCAGCAGCGGGACAGGGGGGACCCATGAAAAACTGTTTTTT.